Listed here are 13 T cell receptor beta chains from one sample, sequenced in a study of T cells and Merkel cell carcinoma outcomes. Using immunoSEQ multiplex PCR, the repertoire was profiled, and TCRdb retains in-frame clones only, with some absent. The sample has several thousand clones, about 90% seen once. The material sequenced was tumor tissue from Merkel cell carcinoma. These receptors came from a human donor with Merkel cell carcinoma.

This sequence joins TRBV7-3 and TRBJ2-1; D possibly corresponds to TRBD2 (6 bases). CDR1 is SGHTA and CDR2 is FQGTGA in the germline V gene. CDR3 length equals 9 residues. V lost 9 bases and J 10 bases, leaving 7 bases between the germline ends. Here the CDR3 reads CARGREQFF. The CDR3 DNA reads as TGTGCCAGGGGGAGGGAGCAGTTCTTC. The variable domain in full, with the rest retrieved from reference TRBV7-3 and TRBJ2-1, is GAGVSQTPSNKVTEKGKYVELRCDPISGHTALYWYRQSLGQGPEFLIYFQGTGAADDSGLPNDRFFAVRPEGSVSTLKIQRTERGDSAVYLCARGREQFFGPGTRLTVL.

The rearrangement joins TRBV2 to TRBJ2-7; 8 bases agree with TRBD1. V shed 5 bases and J 6 bases; nucleotides not matched to a gene: 9. The CDR3 is made up of 14 amino acids. The germline gives CDR1 SNHLY, CDR2 FYNNEI. The CDR3 DNA reads as TGTGCCAGCAGTTATACAGGGGGAGTCATCGAGCAGTACTTC. Translating it yields CASSYTGGVIEQYF.

The chain links TRBV7-2 to TRBJ2-5, with D possibly TRBD2 on 5 matching bases. Germline V CDR1 and CDR2: SGHTA, FQGNSA. Trimming stripped 5 bases from V and 2 bases from J, with 9 bases between. The CDR3 consists of 13 residues. The CDR3 DNA reads TGTGCCAGCAGCCCTAGCAGACAAGAGACCCAGTACTTC. Residues: CASSPSRQETQYF.

The rearrangement uses TRBV18 and TRBJ2-5, with D perhaps TRBD1 (5 bases). The CDR3 has 14 amino acids. The germline gives CDR1 KGHSH, CDR2 LQKENI. Trimming removed 5 bases at V and 5 bases at J, with 15 bases between. The CDR3, as DNA: TGTGCCAGCTCAAGGGGATTGGCCGAGGAGACCCAGTACTTC. Translated, it gives CASSRGLAEETQYF.

This clone was detected only a few times. This chain uses TRBV9 with TRBJ1-3, with D possibly matching TRBD1 (5 bases). The V and J ends lost 3 bases and 2 bases respectively, with 12 bases between them. This CDR3 has 15 amino acids. Germline V gene sequence: CDR1 SGDLS, CDR2 YYNGEE. CDR3 region: CASSATRGPGNTIYF. DNA for the CDR3: TGTGCCAGCAGCGCCACCCGGGGACCTGGAAACACCATATATTTT.

This clone was observed a few times. The rearrangement links TRBV5-4 to TRBJ1-6; possibly TRBD1 for D (5 bases). The V and J ends lost 4 bases and 8 bases respectively, with 10 bases between them. The CDR3 is 13 amino acids. The germline V gene has CDR1 SGHNT and CDR2 YYREEE (reference sequence). CDR3 sequence reads: CASSPETDSPLHF. CDR3 bases: TGTGCCAGCAGCCCGGAGACAGATTCACCCCTCCACTTT.

The chain employs TRBV10-3 and TRBJ1-1, with D unresolved. Germline V gives CDR1 ENHRY, CDR2 SYGVKD. Between the trimmed V and J ends, which lost 10 bases and 1 base, there was a span of 10 bases. The CDR3 has 12 residues. CDR3 sequence (DNA): TGTGCCAGTGGGAGGAGGAACACTGAAGCTTTCTTT. The encoded protein is CASGRRNTEAFF.

Turning to this clone: The junction departs from germline at one end; a sequencing error may be responsible. The chain joins TRBV5-6 to TRBJ2-1, with TRBD2 as a possible D gene (5 bases). CDR1 and CDR2 from the germline V gene are SGHDT and YYEEEE. The CDR3 is 13 amino acids. CDR3 amino acids: CASTLTTHNEQFF. In nucleotides, the CDR3 is TGTGCCAGCACCTTGACTACCCACAATGAGCAGTTCTTC.

The V gene is TRBV5-1, the J gene TRBJ2-1, with 8 bases lining up with TRBD2. Looked up from germline, CDR1 is SGHRS and CDR2 is YFSETQ. CDR3 size: 15 residues. V trimming: 2 bases; J trimming: 9 bases; junction bases outside the gene matches: 10. CDR3 loop: CASSFDTSGLGEQFF. The CDR3 coding sequence is TGCGCCAGCAGCTTCGATACTAGCGGATTAGGTGAGCAGTTCTTC.

The table lists this clone with a count of one. The chain joins TRBV6-6 to TRBJ2-1, with 15 bases aligning to TRBD2. CDR3 length: 15 amino acids. Germline V CDR1 and CDR2: MNHNY, SVGAGI (reference sequence). Germline trimming cut 6 bases from V and 8 bases from J; bases unmatched to any gene: 5. The CDR3 sequence is CASSRRTSGGDEQFF. The CDR3 DNA follows: TGTGCCAGCAGCAGACGGACTAGCGGGGGGGATGAGCAGTTCTTC.

J is TRBJ1-1 and V is TRBV25-1; D gene unclear. The CDR3 spans 11 residues. Germline CDR1 is MGHDK and CDR2 is SYGVNS. Trimming shortened V by 1 base and J by 10 bases, and 7 bases separated the two germline ends. In DNA form, the CDR3 reads TGTGCCAGCAGTGAATCCGGGCGAGCTTTCTTT. Protein sequence: CASSESGRAFF.

The J gene is TRBJ1-6, the V gene TRBV6-5; no definite D call. V lost 0 bases to trimming and J lost 5 bases, with 5 bases between them. The CDR3 sequence is 14 residues long. Per germline, CDR1 MNHEY and CDR2 SVGAGI. CDR3 in amino acids: CASSYSIDNSPLHF. In DNA, the CDR3 is TGTGCCAGCAGTTACTCGATAGATAATTCACCCCTCCACTTT.

This clone was picked up one time. V usage is TRBV11-3 and J usage is TRBJ1-1, with 8 bases matching TRBD1. The germline V gene encodes CDR1 SGHNT and CDR2 YENEEA. This CDR3 has 13 amino acids. Trimming took 4 bases from V and 11 from J; bases not matched to a gene: 9. The CDR3 spells CASSSTNQGAAFF. The CDR3 DNA reads as TGTGCCAGCAGCTCAACAAACCAGGGGGCCGCTTTCTTT.